The T cell receptor beta chain described here comes from a study of blood T cell repertoires in COVID-19 (dated by TCRdb to the early 2020s). Study-wide context: Samples from collaborators originated in the United States, Italy and Spain and spanned both the acute and convalescent phases of COVID-19. The material from the prospective study consisted of cDNA or gDNA derived from T cells, B-cell-depleted T cells, or PBMCs. Deeply sampled blood TCRbeta repertoires from subjects exposed to, actively infected with, or recovered from COVID-19 were included in the dataset. The repertoires were made available in a free public database intended to serve as a resource for research on the immune response to SARS-CoV-2. The samples were drawn from two sources: the first 160 participants of the ongoing ImmuneRACE study, and 950 to 1,500 subjects contributed by 6 global collaborators. Nearly every sample came with metadata listing a de-identified subject ID, COVID-19 status, age in years and sex. Where available, HLA class I and class II types were taken from metadata supplied by the sample provider and were not determined by assay-based typing.

The collaborating institutions used their own protocols to collect whole blood in K2EDTA tubes. For TCRbeta analysis, collaborator samples were shipped as frozen whole blood, as isolated PBMCs, or as DNA extracted from either sample type. Comment on this clone: Its target antigen remains unknown. No much larger clone exists at a distance of one base, and base qualities are not known.

The cysteine opens and the phenylalanine closes a CDR3 of 14 amino acids. The retained sequence is limited to the CDR3, 42 bases, with the frame set at the first base. Relative to germline, V is 4 bases shorter and J is 4 bases shorter, with 13 bases between their ends. According to the germline V gene (reference sequence), CDR1 reads LGHDT and CDR2 reads YNNKEL. The immunoSEQ Assay, a bias-controlled multiplex PCR, was used to amplify TCRbeta CDR3 regions from genomic DNA. The authors' pipeline ran thus. The number of nucleated cells in each sample was estimated by amplification of reference gene primers within the assay. To quantify the absolute abundance of each unique TCRbeta CDR3 rearrangement, sequence reads were collapsed and filtered. For each sample, productive Simpson clonality was calculated by taking the square root of Simpson's diversity index across productive rearrangements. Here the immuneACCESS table is served through TCRdb, limited to in-frame sequences with V and J called. Missing clones are a known gap in these copies; in checked studies unresolved V genes cover under half, and the rest lacks a known reason. The V and J calls and clone size are taken from that table; D and trimming were inferred from the DNA. The sample has 90,000 to 120,000 clones on record, around 83% of them singletons. The top ten clones comprise 2.1% of the sample.

General findings and caveats noted by the study authors: Clinical and demographic metadata were provided uncurated, with the amount varying by source and participant.

This TCR came from a human donor in a cohort sampled during active COVID-19. Specimen: peripheral blood. The rearranged chain carries TRBV3-1 (or the pseudogene TRBV3-2) and TRBJ1-2; TRBD1 is perhaps the D gene, given 5 matching bases. CDR3 region: CASSPVRGGYGYTF. Read as DNA, the sequence is TGTGCCAGCAGCCCCGTAAGGGGAGGCTATGGCTACACCTTC.